The 14 T cell receptor beta chains below come from one sample, sequenced in a study of T-cell reconstitution after alpha-beta-depleted transplantation in children. Unique molecular identifiers were used in preparing the TCRbeta library. TCRdb fed the PCR reads into MiXCR, producing one record per CDR3 protein. This sample has approximately 500,000 distinct CDR3 sequences, with 8% to 11% found just once. Sequences were derived from PBMCs, sampled before TCRalphabeta/CD19-depleted stem cell transplant. Receptor source: a child aged 2-15 years with inherited bone marrow failure, due to receive a stem cell transplant.

This clonotype was seen repeatedly, ten times or more. The chain joins TRBV7-8 to TRBJ2-2; maybe TRBD2 (6 bases). The ends were cut back, 4 bases at V and 6 bases at J, with 15 bases in the middle. The CDR3 covers 15 residues. CDR1 is SGHVS, CDR2 FQNEAQ, per germline. CDR3 sequence (DNA): TGTGCCAGCAGCTCCCTCGGGGGATCCCCCGGGGAGCTGTTTTTT. Encoded protein: CASSSLGGSPGELFF.

This clonotype has at least ten counts. The CDR3 DNA follows: TGCGCCAGCAGACTCGGGCAGGGGCCCACAGATACGCAGTATTTT. Amino acids: CASRLGQGPTDTQYF. The J gene is TRBJ2-3, the V gene TRBV5-1; TRBD1 is a possible D gene (6 bases). Trimming left V 5 bases short and J 2 bases short, with 15 bases between. The germline CDR1 and CDR2 sequences are SGHRS and YFSETQ. The CDR3 is 15 amino acids.

Notes on this clonotype: Just one base apart from a much larger clone, this may be a read error. This chain uses TRBV27 with TRBJ2-7, with D unclear. This CDR3 region has 13 residues. V was trimmed by 2 bases and J by 2 bases, leaving 7 bases between them. CDR1 MNHEY and CDR2 SMNVEV come from the germline V gene (reference sequence). The CDR3 reads CASSLQVTYEQYF. As DNA, the CDR3 is TGTGCCAGCAGTTTACAGGTGACCTACGAGCAGTACTTC.

The chain combines TRBV5-4 with TRBJ2-7, with D perhaps TRBD2 (5 bases). V lost 5 bases and J 7 bases, leaving 13 bases between the germline ends. Germline-derived CDR1 and CDR2 are SGHNT and YYREEE (reference sequence). The CDR3 runs to 12 residues. CDR3 DNA: TGTGCCAGCAGGGCGAGGGTTGGTGAGCAGTACTTC. Protein sequence: CASRARVGEQYF.

The chain joins TRBV6-5 to TRBJ1-4, with 8 bases lining up with TRBD1. Germline CDR1 is MNHEY and CDR2 is SVGAGI. The CDR3 has 15 amino acids. V lost 2 bases, J lost 5 bases, and 4 bases stayed unmatched. The CDR3 region is CASSYRGQGNEKLFF. In DNA, the CDR3 is TGTGCCAGCAGTTACCGCGGACAGGGAAATGAAAAACTGTTTTTT.

Of note for this clonotype: A much larger clone differs by one base, so this may be a read error. The chain recombines TRBV28 with TRBJ1-3; D not certain. Trimming cost V 4 bases and J 0 bases, with 13 bases left between them. Germline loops: CDR1 MDHEN, CDR2 SYDVKM. The CDR3 has 16 amino acids. CDR3 protein: CASSSFAESSGNTIYF. Written as DNA, the CDR3 is TGTGCCAGCAGTTCCTTCGCAGAGAGCTCTGGAAACACCATATATTTT.

In this sample, this clonotype turned up many times. The rearrangement joins TRBV27 to TRBJ2-7; 7 bases are a match to TRBD2. The V gene end was trimmed by 0 bases and the J gene end by 0 bases; junction bases not matched to a gene: 5. CDR3 length equals 16 residues. The germline CDR1 and CDR2 sequences are MNHEY and SMNVEV (reference sequence). The DNA for the CDR3 is TGTGCCAGCAGTTTATCGGGAGGGGAGGACTCCTACGAGCAGTACTTC. Protein sequence: CASSLSGGEDSYEQYF.

In its sample, this clonotype was seen many times. This chain joins TRBV7-9 and TRBJ2-7; D is unresolved. This CDR3 has 13 amino acids. V was shortened by 2 bases and J by 2 bases, with 7 bases between the two germline ends. CDR1 is SEHNR and CDR2 is FQNEAQ in the germline V gene (reference sequence). The CDR3 loop is CASSLTETYEQYF. The CDR3 nucleotides read TGTGCCAGCAGCTTAACGGAAACCTACGAGCAGTACTTC. Supplemented by reference TRBV7-9 and TRBJ2-7, the full variable domain reads DTGVSQNPRHKITKRGQNVTFRCDPISEHNRLYWYRQTLGQGPEFLTYFQNEAQLEKSRLLSDRFSAERPKGSFSTLEIQRTEQGDSAMYLCASSLTETYEQYFGPGTRLTVT.

At least ten counts were recorded for this clonotype. The chain couples TRBV27 to TRBJ2-1; 8 nucleotides agree with TRBD1. The CDR3 contains 14 residues. Germline values: CDR1 MNHEY, CDR2 SMNVEV (reference sequence). Losses at the gene ends were 3 bases for V and 14 bases for J; bases not matched to a gene: 12. The CDR3 DNA sequence: TGTGCCAGCAGTTTCGACGGACAGGGAGTTAGGGAGTTCTTC. It encodes CASSFDGQGVREFF.

This clonotype was found a few times. The chain recombines TRBV6-1 with TRBJ2-5, with 11 bases matching TRBD1. Per the germline V gene, CDR1 is MNHNS and CDR2 is SASEGT. J lost 2 bases, V lost 10 bases, and 6 bases had no gene match. CDR3 length: 14 amino acids. CDR3 coding DNA: TGTGCCACCCGGACAGGGGGCGAACAAGAGACCCAGTACTTC. This codes for CATRTGGEQETQYF.

This clonotype was found many times. The rearrangement uses TRBV7-9 and TRBJ2-3; no firm D call. Trimming left V 5 bases short and J 4 bases short, with 16 bases between. The CDR3 is 15 residues long. Germline V gene sequence: CDR1 SEHNR, CDR2 FQNEAQ (reference sequence). This CDR3 reads CASSRLAQHADTQYF. The CDR3 region has the DNA TGTGCCAGCAGCCGTCTGGCGCAACACGCAGATACGCAGTATTTT.

In its sample, this clonotype was seen many times. The chain has TRBV20-1 and TRBJ2-2; no firm D call. The CDR3 consists of 13 residues. Germline assignment: CDR1 DFQATT and CDR2 SNEGSKA (reference sequence). Between the trimmed V and J ends, which lost 3 bases and 2 bases, there was a span of 7 bases. DNA for the CDR3: TGCAGTGCTAGTAGCAGAAACACCGGGGAGCTGTTTTTT. Protein sequence: CSASSRNTGELFF.

This clonotype has a count of ten or more. Here the CDR3 DNA reads TGTGCCAACAAGGACACAGAGAACTACGAGCAGTACTTC. It translates to CANKDTENYEQYF. The chain recombines TRBV2 with TRBJ2-7; D may be TRBD1 (5 bases). The CDR3 is 13 residues long. Per germline, CDR1 SNHLY and CDR2 FYNNEI. The V end lost 10 bases, the J end lost 3 bases, and 16 bases lay between the germline ends.

This clonotype was counted many times. The chain joins TRBV10-3 to TRBJ2-3; 9 bases agree with TRBD2. This CDR3 has 17 amino acids. The ends lost 0 bases at V and 2 bases at J; junction bases unmatched: 6. Germline V gene data show CDR1 as ENHRY and CDR2 as SYGVKD. This CDR3 reads CAISESGTSPITDTQYF. The CDR3 bases are TGTGCCATCAGTGAGTCCGGGACTAGCCCCATCACAGATACGCAGTATTTT.